This TCR beta chain was profiled in a study of low-dose radiotherapy and immunotherapy resistance in tumors. In the study overall: Nivolumab was given to patients as a 240 mg flat dose every two weeks, and ipilimumab at 1 mg/kg every six weeks. Both were delivered intravenously. Intravenous cyclophosphamide at 200 mg/m2 preceded radiation and immunotherapy by one day, every two weeks. Daily, from cycle 1 day 1 and for four cycles, patients took oral aspirin 300 mg.

Donors were given nivolumab, ipilimumab, aspirin, low-dose cyclophosphamide and low-dose radiotherapy. Priming of first-strand cDNA relied on TRAV- and TRBV-specific primers (covering alpha and beta chains). A roughly 20-cycle PCR with a constant-region primer and V-primer adapter amplified TCRs. One entry per CDR3 protein, called by TCRdb with MiXCR from the reads. The repertoire holds over 9,000 distinct CDR3 sequences, with 35% to 50% as singletons. This CDR3 is built from 14 residues. V lost 0 bases to trimming and J lost 5 bases, with 10 bases between them. Germline V gene sequence: CDR1 MNHEY, CDR2 SVGAGI.

The chain uses TRBV6-5 and TRBJ1-2; TRBD1 might be the D (5 bases). The receptor comes from a human donor with advanced metastatic prostate, ovarian, gallbladder or colorectal cancer (not recorded which). This table probably holds off-target reads from a library built for another chain. CDR3 in amino acids: CASSYSRGGYGYTF. DNA for the CDR3: TGTGCCAGCAGTTACTCGAGGGGTGGGTATGGCTACACCTTC.